These 5 T cell receptor beta chains were sequenced from one sample in a study of molecular identifiers for immune sequencing clone quantification. TCRdb re-analysed the PCR reads in MiXCR, keeping a single row per CDR3 protein. Of 80,000 to 130,000 distinct CDR3 sequences listed, around 33% are singletons. Sequencing was done on a sample of naive CD8+ T cells from blood, with Jurkat cell RNA spiked in. Subset indicated: FACS-sorted CD8+CD4-CCR7+CD45RA+ naive T cells. The receptors derive from a human donor in good health. Some libraries in this study had Jurkat cell RNA spiked in.

Comments on this clonotype: A much larger clone is a single base away; this may be a read error. The V and J genes are TRBV7-9 and TRBJ1-1; possible D gene TRBD1, 5 bases. Looked up from germline, CDR1 is SEHNR and CDR2 is FQNEAQ (reference sequence). CDR3 length: 14 amino acids. V was cut by 3 bases and J by 3 bases, with 11 bases left in between. The CDR3 loop is CASSLGPRYTEAFF. The CDR3 nucleotides read TGTGCCAGCAGCTTGGGGCCCAGGTACACTGAAGCTTTCTTT.

This clonotype was detected a few times. The chain is built from TRBV7-9 and TRBJ2-7; 13 bases are shared with TRBD2. V shed 5 bases and J 4 bases; nucleotides not matched to a gene: 8. Germline assignment: CDR1 SEHNR and CDR2 FQNEAQ (reference sequence). This CDR3 is built from 16 residues. Written as DNA, the CDR3 is TGTGCCAGCAGCCTAGGACTAGCGGGAGTCAGGTACGAGCAGTACTTC. Amino acids: CASSLGLAGVRYEQYF.

This clonotype has at least ten counts. The V gene is TRBV28, the J gene TRBJ2-7, with a possible D match to TRBD2 (5 bases). The V end was cut by 5 bases, the J end by 2 bases, with 10 bases between. Germline V gives CDR1 MDHEN, CDR2 SYDVKM. CDR3 length: 13 residues. CDR3 DNA: TGTGCCAGCAGTCCCGGGGATGCCTACGAGCAGTACTTC. Its protein product is CASSPGDAYEQYF.

This chain joins TRBV9 and TRBJ1-2; D perhaps matches TRBD1 (5 bases). Germline-derived CDR1 and CDR2 are SGDLS and YYNGEE. V shed 4 bases and J shed 4 bases, with 14 bases lying between them. This CDR3 has 14 amino acids. The CDR3 region has the DNA TGTGCCAGCAGCACCGGGACGGGGTTCTATGGCTACACCTTC. Protein sequence: CASSTGTGFYGYTF.

The V gene is TRBV6-2 or TRBV6-3, the J gene TRBJ1-5, with TRBD1 identical over 7 bases. There are 13 residues in the CDR3. Germline loops: CDR1 MNHEY, CDR2 SVGEGT. The trim removed 8 bases at V and 4 bases at J, leaving 5 bases unmatched. The CDR3 bases are TGTGCCAGCCCGGACAGGAGGAATCAGCCCCAGCATTTT. Amino acid sequence: CASPDRRNQPQHF.